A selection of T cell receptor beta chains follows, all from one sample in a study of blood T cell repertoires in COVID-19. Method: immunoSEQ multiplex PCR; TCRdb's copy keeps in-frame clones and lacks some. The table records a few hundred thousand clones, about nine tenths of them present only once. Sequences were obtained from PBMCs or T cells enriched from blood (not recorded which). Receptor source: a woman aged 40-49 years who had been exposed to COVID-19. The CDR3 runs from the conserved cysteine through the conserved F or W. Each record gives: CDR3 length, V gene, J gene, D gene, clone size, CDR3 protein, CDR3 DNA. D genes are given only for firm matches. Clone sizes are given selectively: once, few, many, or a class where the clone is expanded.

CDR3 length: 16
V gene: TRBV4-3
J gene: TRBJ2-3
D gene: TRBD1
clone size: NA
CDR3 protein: CASSQGQGARGDTQYF
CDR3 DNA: TGCGCCAGCAGCCAAGGGCAGGGGGCGCGGGGAGATACGCAGTATTTT

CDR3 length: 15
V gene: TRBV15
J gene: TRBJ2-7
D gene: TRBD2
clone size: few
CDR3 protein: CATSRPSGRNDEQYF
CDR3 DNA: TGTGCCACCAGCCGCCCTAGCGGGAGGAACGACGAGCAGTACTTC

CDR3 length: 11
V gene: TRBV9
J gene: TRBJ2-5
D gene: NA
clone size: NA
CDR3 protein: CASSSGETQYF
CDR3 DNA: TGTGCCAGCAGCTCCGGAGAGACCCAGTACTTC

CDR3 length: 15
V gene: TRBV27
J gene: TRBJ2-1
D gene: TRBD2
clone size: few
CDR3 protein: CASRPGGLAGSGQFF
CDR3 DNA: TGTGCCAGCAGGCCGGGGGGACTAGCGGGGAGCGGGCAGTTCTTC

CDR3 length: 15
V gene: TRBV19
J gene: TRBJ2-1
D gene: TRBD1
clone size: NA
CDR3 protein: CASSKGQGKGNEQFF
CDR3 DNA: TGTGCCAGTAGTAAAGGACAGGGGAAAGGCAATGAGCAGTTCTTC

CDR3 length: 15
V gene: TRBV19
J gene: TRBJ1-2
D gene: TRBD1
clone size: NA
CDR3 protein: CASSGGQSDSYGYTF
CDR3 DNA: TGTGCCAGTAGTGGGGGACAGTCAGACTCCTATGGCTACACCTTC

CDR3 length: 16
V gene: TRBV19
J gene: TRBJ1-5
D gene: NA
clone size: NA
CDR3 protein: CASSRRVSSSNQPQHF
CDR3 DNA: TGTGCCAGTAGCCGGAGGGTATCGAGTAGCAATCAGCCCCAGCATTTT

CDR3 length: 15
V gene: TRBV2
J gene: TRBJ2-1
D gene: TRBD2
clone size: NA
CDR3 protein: CASRSGTSGVHGQFF
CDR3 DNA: TGTGCCAGCAGATCCGGGACTAGCGGAGTCCATGGGCAGTTCTTC

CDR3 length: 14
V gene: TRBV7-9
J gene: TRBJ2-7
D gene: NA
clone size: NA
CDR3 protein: CASSAGQLSYEQYF
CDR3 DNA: TGTGCCAGCAGCGCGGGACAGCTCTCCTACGAGCAGTACTTC

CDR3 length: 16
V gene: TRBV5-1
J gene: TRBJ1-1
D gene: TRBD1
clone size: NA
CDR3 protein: CASSLGARTGGTEAFF
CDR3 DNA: TGCGCCAGCAGCTTGGGGGCGAGGACAGGGGGCACTGAAGCTTTCTTT

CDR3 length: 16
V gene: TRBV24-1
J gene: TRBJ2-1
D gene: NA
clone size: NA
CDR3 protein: CATSDPGESSYNEQFF
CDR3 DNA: TGTGCCACCAGTGATCCAGGGGAGAGCTCCTACAATGAGCAGTTCTTC

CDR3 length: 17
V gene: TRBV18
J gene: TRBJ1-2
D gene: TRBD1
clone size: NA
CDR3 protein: CASSPSAPGTGGDGYTF
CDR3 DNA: TGTGCCAGCTCACCATCCGCTCCCGGGACAGGGGGGGATGGCTACACCTTC

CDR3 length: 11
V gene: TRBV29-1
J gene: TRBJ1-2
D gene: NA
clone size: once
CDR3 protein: CSVTGGDGYTF
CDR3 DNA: TGCAGCGTAACGGGGGGCGATGGCTACACCTTC

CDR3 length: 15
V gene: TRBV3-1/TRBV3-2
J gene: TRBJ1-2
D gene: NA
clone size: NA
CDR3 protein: CASSQVPGSGYGYTF
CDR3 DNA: TGTGCCAGCAGCCAAGTTCCGGGGTCTGGCTATGGCTACACCTTC

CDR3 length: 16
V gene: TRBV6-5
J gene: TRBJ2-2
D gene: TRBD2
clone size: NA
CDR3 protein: CASSYLTSGRPGELFF
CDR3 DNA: TGTGCCAGCAGTTATCTGACTAGCGGGAGACCCGGGGAGCTGTTTTTT

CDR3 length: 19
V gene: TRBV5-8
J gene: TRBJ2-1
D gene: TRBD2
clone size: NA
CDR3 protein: CASSPENWLAGGKYNEQFF
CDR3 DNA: TGTGCCAGCAGCCCCGAAAATTGGCTAGCGGGAGGGAAGTACAATGAGCAGTTCTTC

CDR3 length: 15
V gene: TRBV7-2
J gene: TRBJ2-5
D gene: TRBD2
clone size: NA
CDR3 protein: CASSSGLAGWETQYF
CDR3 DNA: TGTGCCAGCAGCAGCGGACTAGCGGGTTGGGAGACCCAGTACTTC

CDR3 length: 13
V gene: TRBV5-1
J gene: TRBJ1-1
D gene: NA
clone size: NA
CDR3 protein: CASRSGVDTEAFF
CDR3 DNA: TGCGCCAGCAGGAGCGGGGTCGACACTGAAGCTTTCTTT

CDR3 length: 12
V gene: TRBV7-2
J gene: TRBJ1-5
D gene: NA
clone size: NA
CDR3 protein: CASSFPSQPQHF
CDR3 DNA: TGTGCCAGCAGCTTTCCTAGCCAGCCCCAGCATTTT

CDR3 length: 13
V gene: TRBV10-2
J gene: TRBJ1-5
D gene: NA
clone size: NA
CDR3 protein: CASSGAGQQPQHF
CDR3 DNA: TGCGCCAGCAGTGGGGCAGGGCAGCAGCCCCAGCATTTT

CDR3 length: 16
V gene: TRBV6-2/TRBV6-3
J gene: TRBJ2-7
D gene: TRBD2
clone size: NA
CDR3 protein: CASSYFRGVSSYEQYF
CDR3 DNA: TGTGCCAGCAGTTATTTTCGGGGGGTCAGCTCCTACGAGCAGTACTTC

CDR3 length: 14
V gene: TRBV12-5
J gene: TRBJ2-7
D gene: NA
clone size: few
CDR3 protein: CASGLTGWAYEQYF
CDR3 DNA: TGTGCTAGTGGTTTGACGGGGTGGGCCTACGAGCAGTACTTC

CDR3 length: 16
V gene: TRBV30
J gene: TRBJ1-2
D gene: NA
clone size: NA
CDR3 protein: CAWSVLGGLANYGYTF
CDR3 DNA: TGTGCCTGGAGTGTGTTAGGGGGTCTAGCTAACTATGGCTACACCTTC

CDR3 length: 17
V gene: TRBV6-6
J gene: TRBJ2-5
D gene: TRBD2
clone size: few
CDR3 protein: CASIPSRGLAGQETQYF
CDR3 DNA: TGTGCCAGCATTCCATCTAGGGGACTAGCGGGGCAAGAGACCCAGTACTTC

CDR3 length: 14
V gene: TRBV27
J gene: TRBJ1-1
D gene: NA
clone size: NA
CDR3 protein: CASSSPDRNTEAFF
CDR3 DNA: TGTGCCAGCAGTTCGCCGGACAGAAACACTGAAGCTTTCTTT

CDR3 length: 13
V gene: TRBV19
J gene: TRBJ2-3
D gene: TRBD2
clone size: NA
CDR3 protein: CAKRAGCTDTQYF
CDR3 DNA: TGTGCCAAAAGAGCGGGGTGCACAGATACGCAGTATTTT

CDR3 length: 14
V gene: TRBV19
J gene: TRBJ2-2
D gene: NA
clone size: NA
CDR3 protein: CASSNPGLTGELFF
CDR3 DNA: TGTGCCAGTAGTAATCCAGGGCTTACCGGGGAGCTGTTTTTT

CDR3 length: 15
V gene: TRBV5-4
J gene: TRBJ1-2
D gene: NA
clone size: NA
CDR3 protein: CASSPGGVGGRGYTF
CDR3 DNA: TGTGCCAGCAGTCCTGGAGGTGTAGGGGGACGAGGCTACACCTTC

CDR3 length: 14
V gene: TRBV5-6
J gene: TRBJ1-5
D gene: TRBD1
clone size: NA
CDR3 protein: CASSRTGGNQPQHF
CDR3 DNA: TGTGCCAGCAGCCGGACAGGGGGCAATCAGCCCCAGCATTTT

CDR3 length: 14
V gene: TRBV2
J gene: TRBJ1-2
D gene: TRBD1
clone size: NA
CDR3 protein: CASSNGQGALGYTF
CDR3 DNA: TGTGCCAGCAGCAACGGACAGGGGGCTTTAGGCTACACCTTC

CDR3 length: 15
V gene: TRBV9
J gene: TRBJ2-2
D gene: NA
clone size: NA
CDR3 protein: CASSVTSHNTGELFF
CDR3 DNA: TGTGCCAGCAGCGTAACTAGCCATAACACCGGGGAGCTGTTTTTT

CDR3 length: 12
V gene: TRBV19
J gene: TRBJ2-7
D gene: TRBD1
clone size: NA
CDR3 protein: CASSDRGYEQYF
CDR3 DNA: TGTGCCAGTAGCGACAGGGGCTACGAGCAGTACTTC

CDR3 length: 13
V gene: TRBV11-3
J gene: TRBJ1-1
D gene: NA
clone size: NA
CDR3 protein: CASSLVSGREAFF
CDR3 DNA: TGTGCCAGCAGCTTAGTGTCAGGCCGCGAGGCTTTCTTT

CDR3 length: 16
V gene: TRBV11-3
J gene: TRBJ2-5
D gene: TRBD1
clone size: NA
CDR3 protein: CASSPGQGAREETQYF
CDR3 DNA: TGTGCCAGCAGCCCAGGACAGGGGGCGCGGGAAGAGACCCAGTACTTC

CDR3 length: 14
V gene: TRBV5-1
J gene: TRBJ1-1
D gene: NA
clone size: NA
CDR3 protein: CASKEGLLNTEAFF
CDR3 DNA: TGCGCCAGCAAAGAGGGACTTCTGAACACTGAAGCTTTCTTT

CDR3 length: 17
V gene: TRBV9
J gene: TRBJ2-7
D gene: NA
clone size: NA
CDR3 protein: CASSEQLRVGGQDEQYF
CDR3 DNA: TGTGCCAGCAGCGAGCAGCTAAGGGTAGGGGGACAAGACGAGCAGTACTTC

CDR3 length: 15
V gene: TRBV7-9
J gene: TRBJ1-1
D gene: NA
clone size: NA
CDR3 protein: CASSPTRYGLTEAFF
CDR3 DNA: TGTGCCAGCAGCCCCACTCGATATGGGCTCACTGAAGCTTTCTTT

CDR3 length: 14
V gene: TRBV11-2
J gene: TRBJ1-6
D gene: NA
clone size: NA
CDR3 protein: CASSEPQWNSPLHF
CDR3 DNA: TGTGCCAGCAGCGAACCCCAGTGGAATTCACCCCTCCACTTT

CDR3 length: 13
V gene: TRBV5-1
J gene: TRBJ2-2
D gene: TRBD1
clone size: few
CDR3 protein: CASSEGQAGELFF
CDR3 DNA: TGCGCCAGCAGCGAGGGACAGGCCGGGGAGCTGTTTTTT

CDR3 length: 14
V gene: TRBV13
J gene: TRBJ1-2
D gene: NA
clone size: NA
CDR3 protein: CASSSRDRVYGYTF
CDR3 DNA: TGTGCCAGCAGCTCCCGAGACAGAGTCTATGGCTACACCTTC

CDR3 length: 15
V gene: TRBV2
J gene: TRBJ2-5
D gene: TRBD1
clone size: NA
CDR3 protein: CASNNGQGELETQYF
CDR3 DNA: TGTGCCAGCAATAACGGACAGGGGGAACTGGAGACCCAGTACTTC

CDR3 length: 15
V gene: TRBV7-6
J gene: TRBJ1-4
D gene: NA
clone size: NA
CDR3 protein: CASSFRGQGGEKLFF
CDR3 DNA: TGTGCCAGCAGCTTTAGGGGTCAGGGTGGGGAAAAACTGTTTTTT

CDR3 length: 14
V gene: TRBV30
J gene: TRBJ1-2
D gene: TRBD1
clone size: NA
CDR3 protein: CAWSAYSGGHGYTF
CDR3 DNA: TGTGCCTGGAGTGCCTATTCAGGGGGCCATGGCTACACCTTC

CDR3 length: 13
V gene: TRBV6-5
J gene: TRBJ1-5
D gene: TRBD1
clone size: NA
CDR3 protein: CATTGGINQPQHF
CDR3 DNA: TGTGCCACGACAGGGGGGATCAATCAGCCCCAGCATTTT

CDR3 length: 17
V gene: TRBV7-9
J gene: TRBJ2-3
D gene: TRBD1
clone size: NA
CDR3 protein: CASSLEVGTASTDTQYF
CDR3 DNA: TGTGCCAGCAGCTTAGAGGTGGGGACAGCCAGCACAGATACGCAGTATTTT

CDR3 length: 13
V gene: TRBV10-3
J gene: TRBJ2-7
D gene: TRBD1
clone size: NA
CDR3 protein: CAINPGQGVPPYF
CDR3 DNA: TGTGCCATCAATCCCGGACAGGGGGTACCGCCGTACTTC

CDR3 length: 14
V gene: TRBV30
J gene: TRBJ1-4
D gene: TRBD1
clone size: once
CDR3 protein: CAWSSGGLGEKLFF
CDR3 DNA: TGTGCCTGGAGTTCAGGGGGTTTGGGTGAAAAACTGTTTTTT

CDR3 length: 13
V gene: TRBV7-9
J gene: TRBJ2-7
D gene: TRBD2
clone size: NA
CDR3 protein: CASSTGGFHEQYF
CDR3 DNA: TGTGCCAGCAGTACGGGGGGGTTCCACGAGCAGTACTTC

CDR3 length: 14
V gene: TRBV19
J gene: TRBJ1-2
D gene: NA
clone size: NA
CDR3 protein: CASSSSQPVIGYTF
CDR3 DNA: TGTGCCAGTAGTTCCTCACAGCCAGTTATAGGCTACACCTTC

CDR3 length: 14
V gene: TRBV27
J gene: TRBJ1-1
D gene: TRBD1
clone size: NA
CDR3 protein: CASSLTPTGDKAFF
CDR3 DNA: TGTGCCAGCAGCTTAACACCCACAGGGGATAAAGCTTTCTTT

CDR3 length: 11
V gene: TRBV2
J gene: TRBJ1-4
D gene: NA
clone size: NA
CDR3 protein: CASSPREKLFF
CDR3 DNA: TGTGCCAGCAGTCCCAGGGAAAAACTGTTTTTT

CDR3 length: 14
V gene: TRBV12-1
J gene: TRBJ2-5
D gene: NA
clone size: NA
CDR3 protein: CASSTGPDKETQYF
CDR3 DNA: TGTGCCAGCAGCACCGGCCCCGACAAAGAGACCCAGTACTTC